The clone carrying this T cell receptor beta chain came up a few times. The antigen remains undetermined. The data are from a study of CD8 T cells in ankylosing spondylitis. The study, taken as a whole, reports: The disease-linked clones had a CD8+ phenotype and low blood frequencies.

Quantitative 5'-RACE with molecular barcodes generated TCR beta libraries. One entry per CDR3 protein, called by TCRdb with MiXCR from the 5' RACE reads. The table includes more than 200,000 distinct CDR3 sequences, roughly 25% detected once. CDR3 length equals 13 residues. CDR1 is SEHNR, CDR2 FQNEAQ, per germline (reference sequence). Trimming shortened V by 4 bases and J by 5 bases, and 12 bases separated the two germline ends. The sample consisted of blood, either unsorted or a sorted T cell fraction (not recorded which). The TCR sequence derives from a male donor with ankylosing spondylitis or in good health (not recorded which). The V call is TRBV7-9, the J call TRBJ2-7; possibly TRBD1 for D (6 bases). CDR3 nucleotides: TGTGCCAGCAGCTCGTATGGGGGCCACGAGCAGTACTTC. It translates to CASSSYGGHEQYF.